This T cell receptor beta chain is drawn from a study of beta chain features in type 1 diabetes. The wider study: The study found patients and healthy donors alike in age, gender and cell yields.

The entirety of the isolated RNA underwent reverse transcription, so expressed TCRB transcripts were sequenced. TCRdb keeps only in-frame clones here, not all; method: immunoSEQ multiplex PCR. Counted here are 350,000 to 450,000 clones, roughly an eighth occurring once; the ten biggest clones make up 0.0095% to 0.013%. In its sample, this clone was seen a few times. What it recognizes is unknown. Broader study findings: Diminished insertions and augmented deletions at VDJ junctions characterized type 1 diabetes patients. Naive, central memory and Treg TCRB repertoires seemed to resemble each other more closely in patients than they did in healthy donors. Moderate but significant shortening of TCRB CDR3s was recorded in all four CD4+ subsets from Type 1 diabetes patients.

Cell sorting via CD45RO/CCR7/CD25/CD127/CD95/CD27 was performed to obtain CD4+ naive, central memory, regulatory and stem cell-like memory cells. The CDR3 is made up of 16 amino acids. The V gene end was trimmed by 6 bases and the J gene end by 6 bases; junction bases not matched to a gene: 12. CDR1 is SNHLY and CDR2 is FYNNEI in the germline V gene. The chain combines TRBV2 with TRBJ2-2, with 8 bases aligning to TRBD2. The clonotype comes from a woman aged 18-29 years with type 1 diabetes. Input material: naive CD4+ T cells from blood. The CDR3 is CASREWGLEAAGELFF. The CDR3 DNA reads as TGTGCCAGCAGGGAGTGGGGACTAGAGGCGGCCGGGGAGCTGTTTTTT.